The 31 T cell receptor beta chains given below trace back to one sample, sequenced in a study of blood T cells in healthy people across ages. The use of a sample-barcoded 5' primer and a J-beta primer mix characterized a second PCR of 7 to 11 cycles. One entry per CDR3 protein results from TCRdb running MiXCR on the 5' RACE reads. Of 1.4 million to 1.5 million distinct CDR3 sequences detected, 42% appear once; the ten largest clones hold roughly 7.9%. Sequencing was done on a sample of blood. The origin of the receptors is a woman younger than 30 in good health.

This clonotype was found many times. The chain combines TRBV7-9 with TRBJ1-2; the D is unclear. Germline V CDR1 and CDR2: SEHNR, FQNEAQ (reference sequence). There are 13 residues in the CDR3. Trimming left V 1 base short and J 6 bases short, with 9 bases between. The CDR3 here is CASSLGSGDGYTF. The CDR3 DNA is TGTGCCAGCAGCTTAGGATCGGGCGATGGCTACACCTTC. The whole variable domain, filled in from reference TRBV7-9 and TRBJ1-2, reads DTGVSQNPRHKITKRGQNVTFRCDPISEHNRLYWYRQTLGQGPEFLTYFQNEAQLEKSRLLSDRFSAERPKGSFSTLEIQRTEQGDSAMYLCASSLGSGDGYTFGSGTRLTVV.

V is TRBV19 and J is TRBJ1-5, with D maybe TRBD1 (5 bases). Germline CDR1 is LNHDA and CDR2 is SQIVND (reference sequence). V was trimmed by 7 bases and J by 0 bases, leaving 16 bases between them. The CDR3 loop spans 16 amino acids. The CDR3 DNA reads TGTGCCAGTACCCTGGAGCAGGGCTATAGCAATCAGCCCCAGCATTTT. Protein: CASTLEQGYSNQPQHF.

The chain carries TRBV20-1 and TRBJ2-5, with TRBD2 matching 10 bases. With 3 bases clipped from V and 5 bases from J, the junction kept 9 bases outside the gene matches. The length of the CDR3 is 15 residues. The V gene's germline CDR1 is DFQATT and CDR2 SNEGSKA (reference sequence). Here the CDR3 reads CSASRASGSVETQYF. The CDR3 DNA reads as TGCAGTGCTAGTCGGGCTAGCGGGAGTGTCGAGACCCAGTACTTC.

This chain connects TRBV20-1 to TRBJ1-1; 8 bases align to TRBD1. The CDR3 has 13 amino acids. CDR1 and CDR2 from the germline V gene are DFQATT and SNEGSKA (reference sequence). V shed 5 bases, J shed 4 bases, and the junction held 6 bases outside the gene matches. CDR3 DNA sequence: TGCAGTGCTTTCGGACAGGGAGGCACTGAAGCTTTCTTT. Its translation is CSAFGQGGTEAFF.

Turning to this clonotype: A much larger clone differs by one base, so this may be a read error. The chain carries TRBV6-5 and TRBJ2-7; 9 positions agree with TRBD1. Germline CDR1 reads MNHEY; CDR2 reads SVGAGI. The CDR3 totals 15 residues. V was pared by 6 bases and J by 1 base, with 7 bases of the junction left unmatched. CDR3 bases: TGTGCCAGCAGGGCAGCCGGGACAGGGTCCTACGAGCAGTACTTC. The encoded protein is CASRAAGTGSYEQYF.

Worth noting for this clonotype: This may arise from a read error, as a much more abundant clone is one base away. The J gene is TRBJ1-6, the V gene TRBV12-3 or TRBV12-4; 8 bases are shared with TRBD1. CDR3 length: 14 amino acids. With 7 bases clipped from V and 7 bases from J, the junction kept 6 bases outside the gene matches. Here the CDR3 reads CASTPTGANSPLHF. Here the CDR3 DNA reads TGTGCCAGCACCCCGACAGGGGCCAATTCACCCCTCCACTTT.

This clonotype was observed a few times. The V and J genes are TRBV29-1 and TRBJ1-5, with unresolved D. Per the germline V gene, CDR1 is SQVTM and CDR2 is ANQGSEA. CDR3 length: 13 residues. The V end lost 4 bases, the J end lost 5 bases, and 12 bases lay between the germline ends. The CDR3 bases are TGCAGCGTTGCAGGCAGTCAGGATCAGCCCCAGCATTTT. As protein: CSVAGSQDQPQHF.

This sequence joins TRBV29-1 and TRBJ1-1; unclear D gene. The CDR3 has 14 residues. Germline loops: CDR1 SQVTM, CDR2 ANQGSEA. V lost 4 bases to trimming and J lost 1 base, with 13 bases between them. The CDR3 nucleotides are TGCAGCGTTGGCATTGGGTGGGGGAACACTGAAGCTTTCTTT. Its translation: CSVGIGWGNTEAFF. Supplemented by reference TRBV29-1 and TRBJ1-1, the full variable domain reads SAVISQKPSRDICQRGTSLTIQCQVDSQVTMMFWYRQQPGQSLTLIATANQGSEATYESGFVIDKFPISRPNLTFSTLTVSNMSPEDSSIYLCSVGIGWGNTEAFFGQGTRLTVV.

The CDR3 nucleotides are TGCAGTGCTGTCCTGGGAACGGCCTACAATGAGCAGTTCTTC. It yields the protein CSAVLGTAYNEQFF. The V call is TRBV20-1, the J call TRBJ2-1; D is unresolved. The CDR3 loop spans 14 amino acids. Germline assignment: CDR1 DFQATT and CDR2 SNEGSKA (reference sequence). Trimming took 5 bases from V and 2 from J, leaving 13 bases between them.

This clonotype was seen more than once but under ten times. This chain links TRBV29-1 with TRBJ1-2, with 7 bases lining up with TRBD1. CDR1 and CDR2 from the germline V gene are SQVTM and ANQGSEA. Losses at the gene ends were 4 bases for V and 5 bases for J; bases not matched to a gene: 7. This CDR3 has 13 amino acids. Here the CDR3 DNA reads TGCAGCGTTGGGGACAGTCTTTCTTATGGCTACACCTTC. Its translation is CSVGDSLSYGYTF.

The chain uses TRBV5-1 and TRBJ2-3; the match to TRBD2 covers 8 bases. V shed 4 bases and J 7 bases; nucleotides not matched to a gene: 17. Germline lookup yields CDR1 SGHRS and CDR2 YFSETQ. This CDR3 region has 17 residues. CDR3 DNA: TGCGCCAGCAGCCCCTTTGGCGCGGGAGGTCCATCACATACGCAGTATTTT. It translates to CASSPFGAGGPSHTQYF.

The chain couples TRBV20-1 to TRBJ1-2, with TRBD1 as a possible D gene (6 bases). V shed 3 bases and J shed 8 bases, with 13 bases lying between them. The CDR3 extends over 12 amino acids. Germline assignment: CDR1 DFQATT and CDR2 SNEGSKA (reference sequence). CDR3 sequence (DNA): TGCAGTGCTAGGTGGGGGGCTGAAGGCTACACCTTC. Encoded protein: CSARWGAEGYTF.

CDR3: CSAATSGGLSSYNEQYF. The CDR3 DNA reads as TGCAGTGCCGCCACTAGCGGGGGGCTTAGCTCCTACAATGAGCAGTACTTC. This chain uses TRBV20-1 with TRBJ2-5; 12 bases line up with TRBD2. V dropped 6 bases and J dropped 11; count of bases not matched to a gene: 22. CDR3 length: 17 residues. Germline lookup yields CDR1 DFQATT and CDR2 SNEGSKA (reference sequence).

The chain employs TRBV6-5 and TRBJ2-4; 9 nucleotides line up with TRBD2. Judging by the DNA end, TRBJ2-7 fits better; the J call may be wrong. Germline CDR1 MNHEY, CDR2 SVGAGI. The CDR3 contains 14 residues. Here the CDR3 DNA reads TGTGCCAGCAGCGGGACTAGCAAAGCACCCGAGCAGTACTTC. Encoded protein: CASSGTSKAPEQYF.

The chain recombines TRBV5-1 with TRBJ2-7, with D possibly being TRBD1 (8 bases). Between the trimmed V and J ends, which lost 4 bases and 4 bases, there was a span of 21 bases. CDR3 size: 16 residues. Germline loops: CDR1 SGHRS, CDR2 YFSETQ. The CDR3 nucleotides read TGCGCCAGCAGCGGGACTACGGGACAGGAATTTTACGAGCAGTACTTC. It specifies CASSGTTGQEFYEQYF. Filled out from reference TRBV5-1 and TRBJ2-7, the complete variable domain reads KAGVTQTPRYLIKTRGQQVTLSCSPISGHRSVSWYQQTPGQGLQFLFEYFSETQRNKGNFPGRFSGRQFSNSRSEMNVSTLELGDSALYLCASSGTTGQEFYEQYFGPGTRLTVT.

The genes are TRBV27 and TRBJ1-6, with 7 bases that match TRBD1. The length of the CDR3 is 15 residues. The V and J ends lost 3 bases and 7 bases, in that order; junction bases with no gene match: 6. Germline assignment: CDR1 MNHEY and CDR2 SMNVEV (reference sequence). Here the CDR3 DNA reads TGTGCCAGCAGTTTTTGGACAGGAGGGAATTCACCCCTCCACTTT. It is translated as CASSFWTGGNSPLHF.

The rearrangement uses TRBV9 and TRBJ2-5, with D possibly being TRBD1 (5 bases). The CDR3 has 14 amino acids. CDR1 is SGDLS and CDR2 is YYNGEE in the germline V gene. Trimming removed 3 bases from V and 5 bases from J, with 14 bases in between. CDR3 amino acids: CASSGRGLGETQYF. The CDR3 DNA follows: TGTGCCAGCAGCGGAAGGGGCTTGGGTGAGACCCAGTACTTC.

This clonotype was seen a single time. The gene calls are TRBV5-1 and TRBJ1-6, with D hard to call. Trimming removed 7 bases at V and 5 bases at J, with 13 bases between. The CDR3 covers 14 residues. Germline-derived CDR1 and CDR2 are SGHRS and YFSETQ. The CDR3 sequence is CASRPGFDNSPLHF. DNA of the CDR3: TGCGCCAGCCGCCCGGGGTTCGATAATTCACCCCTCCACTTT.

This clonotype appeared a few times. The rearrangement links TRBV11-2 to TRBJ2-5; perhaps TRBD2 as D (5 bases). This CDR3 comprises 13 residues. V lost 5 bases, J lost 2 bases, and 9 bases lay in between. CDR1 and CDR2 (germline): SGHAT, FQNNGV. CDR3 nucleotides: TGTGCCAGCAGCCCCGAGCGGCAAGAGACCCAGTACTTC. Its protein is CASSPERQETQYF.

This clonotype has a handful of counts. Its ends do not fully match the called genes, so a read error is possible. V usage is TRBV6-6 and J usage is TRBJ1-2, with a weak D call TRBD1 (5 bases). CDR3 size: 15 residues. Germline CDR1 MNHNY, CDR2 SVGAGI (reference sequence). The CDR3 loop reads CASTYGSGLSYGYTF. The DNA of the CDR3 is TGTGCCAGCACTTACGGTTCAGGGTTAAGCTATGGCTACACCTTC.

The chain links TRBV3-1 to TRBJ1-2; D may be TRBD1 (6 bases). Germline V gene data show CDR1 as LGHDT and CDR2 as YNNKEL (reference sequence). CDR3 length: 16 amino acids. The V end was cut by 1 base, the J end by 7 bases, with 19 bases between. The CDR3 bases are TGTGCCAGCAGCCAAGTATCGCAGGGGAGAATAGGTGGCTACACCTTC. It is translated as CASSQVSQGRIGGYTF.

This clonotype was seen only a few times. This sequence joins TRBV4-1 and TRBJ2-3, with D perhaps matching TRBD1 (6 bases). Germline V gene data show CDR1 as MGHRA and CDR2 as YSYEKL. The CDR3 extends over 17 amino acids. The V end was cut by 4 bases, the J end by 5 bases, with 22 bases between. The CDR3 region is CASSRSELEQGGDTQYF. The CDR3 nucleotides are TGCGCCAGCAGCCGAAGTGAATTGGAACAGGGCGGAGATACGCAGTATTTT.

The chain recombines TRBV30 with TRBJ2-3; 7 bases are shared with TRBD1. The CDR3 contains 15 residues. Trimming at V came to 2 bases and at J to 6 bases, leaving 11 bases not matched to a gene. The V gene's germline CDR1 is GTSNPN and CDR2 SVGIG (reference sequence). The CDR3 reads CAWSFPKGAQDTQYF. The CDR3 bases are TGTGCCTGGAGTTTCCCGAAGGGGGCGCAGGATACGCAGTATTTT.

This clonotype was counted between two and nine times. The V and J genes are TRBV10-3 and TRBJ2-3; 7 nucleotides align to TRBD2. Germline values: CDR1 ENHRY, CDR2 SYGVKD. V lost 2 bases and J lost 4; bases outside the gene matches: 6. The CDR3 sequence is 15 residues long. The CDR3 DNA sequence: TGTGCCATCAGTGAGGGCGGGAGAGGTTCAGATACGCAGTATTTT. Its protein product is CAISEGGRGSDTQYF.

This clonotype showed up just a few times. The CDR3 nucleotides are TGCAGTGCTAGACGGGGGGGGAACTCCTACGAGCAGTACTTC. This codes for CSARRGGNSYEQYF. This rearrangement joins TRBV20-1 to TRBJ2-7, with 8 positions matching TRBD2. Trimming took 2 bases from V and 0 from J; bases not matched to a gene: 3. This CDR3 is 14 amino acids long. Germline V lookup: CDR1 DFQATT, CDR2 SNEGSKA (reference sequence).

The chain carries TRBV4-1 and TRBJ1-2, with 9 positions matching TRBD1. Trimming at V came to 6 bases and at J to 8 bases, leaving 19 bases not matched to a gene. The V gene's germline CDR1 is MGHRA and CDR2 YSYEKL. This CDR3 spans 17 amino acids. The DNA for the CDR3 is TGCGCCAGCAGACAAAAAAACAGGGGGCGCGGTACGGAAGGCTACACCTTC. It encodes CASRQKNRGRGTEGYTF.

Concerning this clonotype: The junction differs from germline at one of its ends, possibly a read error. The chain uses TRBV29-1 and TRBJ2-2; D possibly corresponds to TRBD2 (6 bases). This CDR3 contains 12 residues. The germline gives CDR1 SQVTM, CDR2 ANQGSEA. CDR3 protein: CSARGTFGGLFF. The DNA for the CDR3 is TGCAGCGCCCGGGGTACATTCGGGGGGCTGTTTTTT.

V is TRBV3-1 and J is TRBJ1-2; no reliable D call. V lost 6 bases and J lost 3, with 14 bases in between. Germline V gene data show CDR1 as LGHDT and CDR2 as YNNKEL (reference sequence). This CDR3 is 14 amino acids long. CDR3 residues: CASREEKHYYGYTF. The CDR3 DNA is TGTGCCAGCAGGGAAGAGAAGCACTACTATGGCTACACCTTC.

The rearrangement joins TRBV15 to TRBJ2-1; 10 nucleotides line up with TRBD2. The germline CDR1 and CDR2 sequences are LNHNV and YYDKDF (reference sequence). This CDR3 region has 17 residues. V gave up 1 base and J gave up 3 bases; unmatched junction bases: 6. CDR3 in amino acids: CATSRGGTSGVYNEQFF. CDR3 nucleotide sequence: TGTGCCACCAGCAGAGGGGGTACTAGCGGGGTCTACAATGAGCAGTTCTTC. The variable domain in full, completed from reference TRBV15 and TRBJ2-1, reads DAMVIQNPRYQVTQFGKPVTLSCSQTLNHNVMYWYQQKSSQAPKLLFHYYDKDFNNEADTPDNFQSRRPNTSFCFLDIRSPGLGDTAMYLCATSRGGTSGVYNEQFFGPGTRLTVL.

This sequence joins TRBV4-1 and TRBJ2-5, with 7 bases matching TRBD2. The CDR3 spans 15 residues. In germline, CDR1 is MGHRA, CDR2 YSYEKL. V shed 0 bases and J 4 bases; nucleotides not matched to a gene: 5. CDR3 residues: CASSQDPLAAETQYF. The CDR3 DNA is TGCGCCAGCAGCCAAGACCCGCTAGCGGCAGAGACCCAGTACTTC.

The V and J genes are TRBV5-6 and TRBJ2-3, with D unclear. Trimming took off 0 bases at V and 9 bases at J, with 11 bases between the two ends. The CDR3 runs 13 residues. Germline V gives CDR1 SGHDT, CDR2 YYEEEE. CDR3 region: CASSLAGPGTQYF. The CDR3 DNA reads as TGTGCCAGCAGCTTGGCCGGCCCCGGGACGCAGTATTTT.